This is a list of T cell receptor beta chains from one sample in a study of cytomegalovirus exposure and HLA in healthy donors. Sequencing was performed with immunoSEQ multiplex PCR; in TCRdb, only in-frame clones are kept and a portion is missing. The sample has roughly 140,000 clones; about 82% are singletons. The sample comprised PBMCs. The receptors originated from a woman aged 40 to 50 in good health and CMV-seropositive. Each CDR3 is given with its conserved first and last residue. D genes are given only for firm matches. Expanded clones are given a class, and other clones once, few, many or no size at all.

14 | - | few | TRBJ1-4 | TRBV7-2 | TGTGCCAGCAAACTACAGGCTTCTAATGAAAAACTGTTTTTT | CASKLQASNEKLFF
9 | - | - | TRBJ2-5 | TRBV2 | TGTGCCAGCCTAGAGACCCAGTACTTC | CASLETQYF
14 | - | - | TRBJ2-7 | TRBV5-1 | TGCGCCAGCAGCCCGACAGGTCAATCCTACGAGCAGTACTTC | CASSPTGQSYEQYF
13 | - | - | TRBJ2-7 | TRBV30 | TGTGCCTGGAGTGTAGGGGCAGGGGACGAGCAGTACTTC | CAWSVGAGDEQYF
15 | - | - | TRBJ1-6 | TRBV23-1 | TGCGCCAGCAGTCAATCCGAGCCGGATAATTCACCCCTCCACTTT | CASSQSEPDNSPLHF
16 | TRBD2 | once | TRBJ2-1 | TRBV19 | TGTGCCAGTAGTCGACGGACTAGCGGGGCCTACAATGAGCAGTTCTTC | CASSRRTSGAYNEQFF
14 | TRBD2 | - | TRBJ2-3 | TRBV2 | TGTGCCAGCAGTGAGGGACTACTCACAGATACGCAGTATTTT | CASSEGLLTDTQYF
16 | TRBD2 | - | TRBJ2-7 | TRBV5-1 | TGCGCCAGCAGCCCGGGACTAGCGGGGAGCTCCTACGAGCAGTACTTC | CASSPGLAGSSYEQYF
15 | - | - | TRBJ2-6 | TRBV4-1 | TGCGCCAGCAGCCAAGATTGGTCACAGGCCAACGTCCTGACTTTC | CASSQDWSQANVLTF
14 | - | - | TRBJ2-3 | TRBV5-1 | TGCGCCAGCAGCCCTCCTTCTAGAACAGATACGCAGTATTTT | CASSPPSRTDTQYF